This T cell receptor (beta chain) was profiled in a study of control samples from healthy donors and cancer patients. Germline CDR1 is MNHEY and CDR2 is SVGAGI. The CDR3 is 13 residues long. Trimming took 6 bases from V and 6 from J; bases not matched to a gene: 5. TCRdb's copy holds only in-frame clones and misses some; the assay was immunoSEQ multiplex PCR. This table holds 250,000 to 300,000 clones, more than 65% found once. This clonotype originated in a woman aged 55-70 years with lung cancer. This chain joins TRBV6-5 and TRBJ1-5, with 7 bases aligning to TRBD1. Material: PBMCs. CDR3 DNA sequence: TGTGCCAGCAGACAGGGGTGGGGTCAGCCCCAGCATTTT. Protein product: CASRQGWGQPQHF.